The 15 T cell receptor beta chains below were found in one sample sequenced in a study of blood T cell repertoires in COVID-19. Assay used: immunoSEQ multiplex PCR; TCRdb lists only in-frame clones, some missing. The repertoire holds about 110,000 clones, with less than 85% as singletons. Sequencing was carried out using peripheral blood. These receptor sequences come from an elderly woman with acute or convalescent COVID-19.

This clone was recorded at least ten times. J is TRBJ1-5 and V is TRBV2; D gene uncertain. The V end was cut by 6 bases, the J end by 5 bases, with 11 bases between. Germline assignment: CDR1 SNHLY and CDR2 FYNNEI. This CDR3 is 13 amino acids long. Here the CDR3 DNA reads TGTGCCAGCAGGCGGGTGGTGGATCAGCCCCAGCATTTT. This codes for CASRRVVDQPQHF. Drawing the rest from reference TRBV2 and TRBJ1-5, the complete variable domain is EPEVTQTPSHQVTQMGQEVILRCVPISNHLYFYWYRQILGQKVEFLVSFYNNEISEKSEIFDDQFSVERPDGSNFTLKIRSTKLEDSAMYFCASRRVVDQPQHFGDGTRLSIL.

This chain connects TRBV7-9 to TRBJ2-3; D is possibly TRBD2 (6 bases). The CDR3 runs to 16 residues. Per the germline V gene, CDR1 is SEHNR and CDR2 is FQNEAQ (reference sequence). With 3 bases removed from V and 1 base from J, the gap between germline ends came to 14 bases. CDR3 nucleotide sequence: TGTGCCAGCAGCTTTTACTCTAGCGTCGGCACAGATACGCAGTATTTT. Protein product: CASSFYSSVGTDTQYF.

The chain combines TRBV13 with TRBJ1-2; 7 bases map to TRBD1. Per germline, CDR1 PRHDT and CDR2 FYEKMQ (reference sequence). The CDR3 length is 13 residues. V lost 11 bases, J lost 7 bases, and 13 bases stayed unmatched. For the CDR3, the DNA is TGTGCCGGTTTTCGGGAGGGGGCCGGTGGCTACACCTTC. It yields the protein CAGFREGAGGYTF. Using reference TRBV13 and TRBJ1-2 for the parts outside the CDR3, the full variable domain is AAGVIQSPRHLIKEKRETATLKCYPIPRHDTVYWYQQGPGQDPQFLISFYEKMQSDKGSIPDRFSAQQFSDYHSELNMSSLELGDSALYFCAGFREGAGGYTFGSGTRLTVV.

The chain is built from TRBV19 and TRBJ1-1; D might be TRBD1 (5 bases). V was clipped by 8 bases and J by 5 bases, with 18 bases between them. The CDR3 runs 14 residues. The germline V gene has CDR1 LNHDA and CDR2 SQIVND (reference sequence). The CDR3 loop is CASSKTGGMTEAFF. The CDR3 region has the DNA TGTGCCAGTTCCAAAACAGGCGGGATGACTGAAGCTTTCTTT.

V is TRBV7-9 and J is TRBJ1-2, with TRBD1 as a possible D gene (5 bases). Germline V gives CDR1 SEHNR, CDR2 FQNEAQ (reference sequence). The CDR3 sequence is 13 residues long. V was cut by 5 bases and J by 9 bases, with 16 bases left in between. The CDR3 nucleotides are TGTGCCAGCAGCCCGACCCAGGGTTCCCGCTACACCTTC. It codes for CASSPTQGSRYTF.

The J gene is TRBJ2-7, the V gene TRBV11-3, with TRBD1 matching 8 bases. Germline V gene sequence: CDR1 SGHNT, CDR2 YENEEA. The CDR3 runs to 12 residues. The CDR3 spells CSSSLQGVEQYF. CDR3 bases: TGTAGCAGCAGCTTACAGGGGGTCGAGCAGTACTTC.

The CDR3 reads CASSGQGTGATEAFF. DNA of the CDR3: TGTGCCAGCAGCGGGCAGGGGACAGGGGCCACTGAAGCTTTCTTT. The chain has TRBV11-3 and TRBJ1-1, with 10 nucleotides matching TRBD1. In germline, CDR1 is SGHNT, CDR2 YENEEA. J gave up 4 bases and V 5 bases, and 7 bases lay outside the gene matches. The CDR3 covers 15 residues.

V and J are TRBV7-3 and TRBJ2-3; no firm D call. From germline, CDR1 is SGHTA and CDR2 FQGTGA. The CDR3 runs to 13 residues. With 5 bases removed from V and 3 bases from J, the gap between germline ends came to 9 bases. The CDR3 bases are TGTGCCAGCAGCCTGGCCGATACAGATACGCAGTATTTT. This encodes CASSLADTDTQYF.

The chain carries TRBV7-9 and TRBJ1-2; 7 bases are shared with TRBD1. The CDR3 spans 14 residues. The junction had 9 bases not matched to a gene; V was cut back by 5 bases and J by 6 bases. CDR1 SEHNR and CDR2 FQNEAQ come from the germline V gene (reference sequence). The CDR3 reads CASSPTGQSNGYTF. CDR3 nucleotides: TGTGCCAGCAGCCCCACGGGACAGAGTAATGGCTACACCTTC. The whole variable domain, remainder taken from reference TRBV7-9 and TRBJ1-2, is DTGVSQNPRHKITKRGQNVTFRCDPISEHNRLYWYRQTLGQGPEFLTYFQNEAQLEKSRLLSDRFSAERPKGSFSTLEIQRTEQGDSAMYLCASSPTGQSNGYTFGSGTRLTVV.

A single count supports this clone. V usage is TRBV6-4 and J usage is TRBJ2-3; 9 bases match TRBD2. The CDR3 extends over 16 amino acids. In germline, CDR1 is MRHNA, CDR2 SNTAGT. J was trimmed by 2 bases and V by 4 bases; bases with no gene match: 7. CDR3 DNA sequence: TGTGCCAGCAGTGCTAGCGGGGAGCGAGTCACAGATACGCAGTATTTT. Protein product: CASSASGERVTDTQYF.

The chain uses TRBV27 and TRBJ2-1; D might be TRBD2 (6 bases). This CDR3 is built from 14 residues. V lost 2 bases and J lost 4, with 9 bases in between. CDR1 MNHEY and CDR2 SMNVEV come from the germline V gene (reference sequence). The CDR3 DNA sequence: TGTGCCAGCAGTTTAGCGGGGCCTTACAATGAGCAGTTCTTC. Translation: CASSLAGPYNEQFF.

Only a few counts were recorded for this clone. The CDR3 loop reads CAISSGTDFSPLHF. The CDR3 DNA reads as TGTGCCATCTCTTCCGGGACAGACTTTTCACCCCTCCACTTT. J is TRBJ1-6 and V is TRBV10-3; 7 positions agree with TRBD1. Unmatched junction bases numbered 10, after V lost 8 bases and J lost 9 bases. Germline-derived CDR1 and CDR2 are ENHRY and SYGVKD. There are 14 residues in the CDR3.

J is TRBJ1-2 and V is TRBV19; no reliable D call. CDR3 size: 16 residues. Germline CDR1 and CDR2: LNHDA and SQIVND (reference sequence). V was pared by 6 bases and J by 2 bases, with 19 bases between. The CDR3 region is CASSPSDWYLNYGYTF. CDR3 nucleotide sequence: TGTGCCAGTAGCCCCTCTGACTGGTACCTAAACTATGGCTACACCTTC.

The chain employs TRBV18 and TRBJ2-5, with D tentatively TRBD2 (5 bases). Germline assignment: CDR1 KGHSH and CDR2 LQKENI. V was shortened by 6 bases and J by 1 base, with 12 bases between the two germline ends. The CDR3 has 14 residues. The CDR3 loop reads CASSRAARQETQYF. For the CDR3, the DNA is TGTGCCAGCTCCCGAGCGGCGCGCCAAGAGACCCAGTACTTC.

CDR3 nucleotides: TGTGCCAGCACCAGGCGAAACTATGGCTACACCTTC. Its translation: CASTRRNYGYTF. The chain recombines TRBV6-5 with TRBJ1-2; unclear D gene. Germline V lookup: CDR1 MNHEY, CDR2 SVGAGI. The CDR3 runs 12 residues. With 7 bases removed from V and 2 bases from J, the gap between germline ends came to 8 bases.